This T cell receptor (beta chain) was retrieved from a study of T cell clonotyping in hematopoietic cell transplantation. This clone has more than one count but fewer than ten. The target antigen is unknown. Repertoires were generated with immunoSEQ multiplex PCR, while TCRdb's copy carries only in-frame clones and drops some. Of tens of thousands of clones detected, about 96% appear once; the ten largest clones hold about 1.8%. Study-wide results and caveats: After transplant, recipient diversity fell while pathologically expanded clonotypes grew through day 180.

Time point indicated: recipient sample about 28 days before transplant, after cytoreduction. Here the sequenced sample was peripheral blood mononuclear cells, taken before stem cell transplant. This sequence was found in a woman in her forties or fifties with acute myeloid leukemia. Some clones in this sample may be carry-over from other donors' samples.

The CDR3 sequence: CATAGGSGNTIYF. Here the CDR3 DNA reads TGTGCCACCGCCGGGGGCTCTGGAAACACCATATATTTT. The chain joins TRBV6-5 to TRBJ1-3, with a weak D call TRBD1 (5 bases). Trimming shortened V by 10 bases and J by 0 bases, and 10 bases separated the two germline ends. The germline V gene encodes CDR1 MNHEY and CDR2 SVGAGI. The CDR3 length is 13 residues.